This T cell receptor beta chain was found in a study of T cell responses to AZD1222 COVID-19 vaccine. Study-wide findings and caveats: Clonal diversity may have been underestimated in mostly white British donors. With two AZD1222 doses given, Spike-specific TCR breadth and depth both rose. Close to half of spike-specific TCRs reportedly recognize unmutated variant regions. Only a handful of people who got AZD1222 tested seropositive at baseline.

The CDR3 extends over 15 amino acids. Germline values: CDR1 SGDLS, CDR2 YYNGEE. Trimming at V came to 3 bases and at J to 2 bases, leaving 3 bases not matched to a gene. A note on this clone: Its matching antigen is unknown.

Here immunoSEQ multiplex PCR was the method, and the copy in TCRdb shows in-frame clones only, minus some. The table records fewer than 250,000 clones, approximately 92% of them present only once. This sequence joins TRBV9 and TRBJ2-1; 9 positions agree with TRBD1. The TCR sequence derives from an adult in good health. This material consisted of peripheral blood, taken on day 0 of AZD1222 vaccination. CDR3 sequence (DNA): TGTGCCAGCAGCGCAGGACAGGGGCCCTACAATGAGCAGTTCTTC. The encoded protein is CASSAGQGPYNEQFF. The full variable domain, in which reference TRBV9 and TRBJ2-1 provide the parts outside the CDR3, is DSGVTQTPKHLITATGQRVTLRCSPRSGDLSVYWYQQSLDQGLQFLIQYYNGEERAKGNILERFSAQQFPDLHSELNLSSLELGDSALYFCASSAGQGPYNEQFFGPGTRLTVL.